This T cell receptor (beta chain) is from a study of shared clonotypes between healthy human individuals. Note on this clone: Its antigen is currently unknown.

Overall study findings and caveats: With a few donors compared, around 5% of naive CD4 clonotypes were shared. Read depth was anticipated to influence clonotype sharing among donors. A small donor pool kept down the genetic and exposure-history diversity that was represented.

Deep-level settings were used for running the assay. Using immunoSEQ multiplex PCR, the repertoire was profiled, and TCRdb retains in-frame clones only, with some absent. The sample shows roughly 2.2 million clones, around 90% of them seen only once. This receptor was taken from a man aged 18 to 35 in good health. Some clones in this sample may be carry-over from other donors' samples. The specimen sequenced was naive CD4+ T cells from PBMCs. This sample's subset: CD45RA+ positively selected.

As DNA, the CDR3 is TGTGCCAGCATTCGGACACCTACTAACACTGAAGCTTTCTTT. This translates into CASIRTPTNTEAFF. The genes are TRBV6-5 and TRBJ1-1; a weak D match, TRBD1 (5 bases). The CDR3 length is 14 residues. CDR1 and CDR2 from the germline V gene are MNHEY and SVGAGI. Trimming left V 7 bases short and J 2 bases short, with 14 bases between.